One and the same sample provided the 21 T cell receptor beta chains below, sequenced in a study of blood T cell repertoires in COVID-19. Method: immunoSEQ multiplex PCR; TCRdb's copy keeps in-frame clones and lacks some. The sample records 200,000 to 300,000 clones, over 80% being singletons. The sequenced sample was peripheral blood. These receptors were obtained from a woman in her thirties or forties who had recovered from COVID-19.

The chain has TRBV19 and TRBJ1-6; 12 bases agree with TRBD1. This CDR3 contains 15 residues. Losses at the gene ends were 3 bases for V and 9 bases for J; bases not matched to a gene: 3. In germline, CDR1 is LNHDA, CDR2 SQIVND (reference sequence). The CDR3 DNA is TGTGCCAGTAGTATCCTGGGACAGGGGGCTTCACCCCTCCACTTT. Protein sequence: CASSILGQGASPLHF.

The DNA of the CDR3 is TGTGCCATCAGATCGGGACAGAGTAACACTGAAGCTTTCTTT. Encoded protein: CAIRSGQSNTEAFF. The V and J genes are TRBV10-3 and TRBJ1-1; 7 bases line up with TRBD1. The CDR3 runs to 14 residues. In germline, CDR1 is ENHRY, CDR2 SYGVKD. The V and J ends lost 6 bases and 2 bases, in that order; junction bases with no gene match: 6.

This chain connects TRBV5-1 to TRBJ2-2; D is perhaps TRBD1 (5 bases). The length of the CDR3 is 15 residues. Trimming took 2 bases from V and 1 from J, leaving 9 bases between them. Germline loops: CDR1 SGHRS, CDR2 YFSETQ. The CDR3 DNA reads TGCGCCAGCAGCTTAGACAGCCTGAACACCGGGGAGCTGTTTTTT. Protein: CASSLDSLNTGELFF.

The V call is TRBV7-7, the J call TRBJ2-7, with 9 bases aligning to TRBD2. After removal of 1 base from V and 4 bases from J, the junction contained 5 bases not matched to a gene. The CDR3 totals 15 residues. Germline loops: CDR1 SSHAT, CDR2 FNYEAQ (reference sequence). The CDR3 DNA reads TGTGCCAGCAGCTTAGGGGCTAGCGGGGAATACGAGCAGTACTTC. Its protein product is CASSLGASGEYEQYF.

The chain combines TRBV13 with TRBJ1-6, with D maybe TRBD1 (5 bases). Germline CDR1 and CDR2: PRHDT and FYEKMQ (reference sequence). V was trimmed by 4 bases and J by 0 bases, leaving 10 bases between them. The CDR3 length is 16 residues. The CDR3 nucleotides are TGTGCCAGCAGCTCGCAGGGTAGCTCCTATAATTCACCCCTCCACTTT. This encodes CASSSQGSSYNSPLHF.

The CDR3 region is CASSLLGDSNQPQHF. The CDR3 nucleotides read TGTGCCAGCAGTTTATTGGGCGATAGCAATCAGCCCCAGCATTTT. The gene calls are TRBV28 and TRBJ1-5, with D uncertain. The V end was cut by 1 base, the J end by 0 bases, with 7 bases between. Germline V CDR1 and CDR2: MDHEN, SYDVKM. This CDR3 is built from 15 residues.

The gene calls are TRBV7-8 and TRBJ1-2, with 9 bases aligning to TRBD1. V trimming: 4 bases; J trimming: 6 bases; junction bases outside the gene matches: 9. CDR3 size: 15 residues. The germline V gene encodes CDR1 SGHVS and CDR2 FQNEAQ. CDR3 nucleotides: TGTGCCAGCAGCTCCTACCGGGACAGGGCCGATGGCTACACCTTC. This encodes CASSSYRDRADGYTF.

The gene calls are TRBV5-5 and TRBJ2-7; 9 bases map to TRBD1. There are 16 residues in the CDR3. Trimming took 0 bases from V and 5 from J; bases not matched to a gene: 9. Germline loops: CDR1 SGHKS, CDR2 YYEKEE (reference sequence). The CDR3 spells CASSLGLGQGWNEQYF. The DNA of the CDR3 is TGTGCCAGCAGCTTGGGACTTGGACAGGGGTGGAACGAGCAGTACTTC. Variable domain in full (rest from reference TRBV5-5 and TRBJ2-7): DAGVTQSPTHLIKTRGQQVTLRCSPISGHKSVSWYQQVLGQGPQFIFQYYEKEERGRGNFPDRFSARQFPNYSSELNVNALLLGDSALYLCASSLGLGQGWNEQYFGPGTRLTVT.

The V call is TRBV5-5, the J call TRBJ2-7; unclear D gene. The CDR3 extends over 16 amino acids. Trimming cost V 4 bases and J 2 bases, with 19 bases left between them. Germline V gene sequence: CDR1 SGHKS, CDR2 YYEKEE (reference sequence). The CDR3 DNA reads as TGTGCCAGCAGCGTAGTACATGACAACATGGCCTACGAGCAGTACTTC. Amino acid sequence: CASSVVHDNMAYEQYF.

The chain carries TRBV11-3 and TRBJ1-1; D not resolved. The CDR3 has 14 amino acids. V lost 5 bases and J 3 bases, leaving 13 bases between the germline ends. Germline CDR1 SGHNT, CDR2 YENEEA. The CDR3 DNA reads as TGTGCCAGCAGCCCAAAAGACCGGGACACTGAAGCTTTCTTT. This gives the protein CASSPKDRDTEAFF.

The chain is built from TRBV4-1 and TRBJ1-4; 8 positions agree with TRBD1. Germline V CDR1 and CDR2: MGHRA, YSYEKL. After removal of 4 bases from V and 3 bases from J, the junction contained 13 bases not matched to a gene. This CDR3 is built from 18 residues. The CDR3 DNA sequence: TGCGCCAGCAGCCGCCTGATCGGACAGGGCGAGCCTAATGAAAAACTGTTTTTT. Amino acids: CASSRLIGQGEPNEKLFF.

J is TRBJ2-7 and V is TRBV11-3; 9 positions match TRBD2. V shed 1 base, J shed 5 bases, and the junction held 3 bases outside the gene matches. Germline loops: CDR1 SGHNT, CDR2 YENEEA. The CDR3 contains 14 residues. The CDR3 sequence: CASSLGGGANEQYF. For the CDR3, the DNA is TGTGCCAGCAGCTTAGGCGGGGGGGCCAACGAGCAGTACTTC.

V gene TRBV4-1 combines with J gene TRBJ1-2, with D perhaps TRBD1 (6 bases). In germline, CDR1 is MGHRA, CDR2 YSYEKL. The CDR3 is 16 amino acids. Between the trimmed V and J ends, which lost 3 bases and 4 bases, there was a span of 18 bases. CDR3 in DNA: TGCGCCAGCAGCCAGATCTCATCAGGGGCTCCCTATGGCTACACCTTC. Translating it yields CASSQISSGAPYGYTF.

The J gene is TRBJ1-1, the V gene TRBV7-9; 8 bases match TRBD1. The CDR3 length is 15 residues. V lost 5 bases, J lost 7 bases, and 12 bases stayed unmatched. Germline V gene lookup returns CDR1 SEHNR and CDR2 FQNEAQ (reference sequence). As DNA, the CDR3 is TGTGCCAGCAGCGCACGACAGGGGCCACCTTTTGAAGCTTTCTTT. It encodes CASSARQGPPFEAFF.

The genes are TRBV6-6 and TRBJ1-4; D uncertain. The CDR3 extends over 13 amino acids. Deletions cut 11 bases from V and 4 bases from J, with 14 bases between. Germline V gene data show CDR1 as MNHNY and CDR2 as SVGAGI (reference sequence). The CDR3 DNA sequence: TGTGCCGGGCGGAGGGAGCATAATGAAAAACTGTTTTTT. Protein: CAGRREHNEKLFF.

The chain is built from TRBV5-1 and TRBJ2-1; TRBD2 aligns across 16 bases. Looked up from germline, CDR1 is SGHRS and CDR2 is YFSETQ. There are 17 residues in the CDR3. Trimming removed 4 bases from V and 6 bases from J; junction bases left unmatched: 7. The CDR3 coding sequence is TGCGCCAGCAGCCAGGGGACTAGCGGGGGGGCATTCAATGAGCAGTTCTTC. Its protein product is CASSQGTSGGAFNEQFF.

Written as DNA, the CDR3 is TGTGCCAGCATCAACAGGGGTTCCGGGGAGCTGTTTTTT. Its translation is CASINRGSGELFF. The J gene is TRBJ2-2, the V gene TRBV6-5, with 7 bases fitting TRBD1. From germline, CDR1 is MNHEY and CDR2 SVGAGI. V shed 7 bases and J 6 bases; nucleotides not matched to a gene: 5. The CDR3 is 13 residues long.

The CDR3: CASSLGGTSGGELFF. In nucleotides, the CDR3 is TGCGCCAGCAGCTTGGGCGGAACGAGTGGCGGGGAGCTGTTTTTT. The J gene is TRBJ2-2, the V gene TRBV5-1, with D hard to call. The germline V gene encodes CDR1 SGHRS and CDR2 YFSETQ. V was trimmed by 0 bases and J by 7 bases, leaving 13 bases between them. The CDR3 runs to 15 residues.

The V and J genes are TRBV3-1 (or the pseudogene TRBV3-2) and TRBJ1-3; tentatively, D is TRBD1 (5 bases). CDR1 is LGHDT, CDR2 YNNKEL, per germline (reference sequence). The CDR3 sequence is 17 residues long. Deletions cut 6 bases from V and 0 bases from J, with 18 bases between. CDR3 DNA sequence: TGTGCCAGCAGACAGACAGCCCGTCTACTCTCTGGAAACACCATATATTTT. Translation: CASRQTARLLSGNTIYF.

This chain uses TRBV30 with TRBJ2-7; 8 bases are shared with TRBD2. Germline V gene sequence: CDR1 GTSNPN, CDR2 SVGIG (reference sequence). This CDR3 spans 12 amino acids. CDR3 loop: CARGESSYEQYF. The CDR3 DNA reads TGTGCGCGGGGGGAGAGCTCCTACGAGCAGTACTTC.

J is TRBJ2-5 and V is TRBV6-5; D remains ambiguous. This CDR3 has 11 residues. The V gene's germline CDR1 is MNHEY and CDR2 SVGAGI. Trimming took off 8 bases at V and 5 bases at J, with 9 bases between the two ends. This CDR3 is CASLNGETQYF. The DNA for the CDR3 is TGTGCCAGCCTCAATGGCGAGACCCAGTACTTC.